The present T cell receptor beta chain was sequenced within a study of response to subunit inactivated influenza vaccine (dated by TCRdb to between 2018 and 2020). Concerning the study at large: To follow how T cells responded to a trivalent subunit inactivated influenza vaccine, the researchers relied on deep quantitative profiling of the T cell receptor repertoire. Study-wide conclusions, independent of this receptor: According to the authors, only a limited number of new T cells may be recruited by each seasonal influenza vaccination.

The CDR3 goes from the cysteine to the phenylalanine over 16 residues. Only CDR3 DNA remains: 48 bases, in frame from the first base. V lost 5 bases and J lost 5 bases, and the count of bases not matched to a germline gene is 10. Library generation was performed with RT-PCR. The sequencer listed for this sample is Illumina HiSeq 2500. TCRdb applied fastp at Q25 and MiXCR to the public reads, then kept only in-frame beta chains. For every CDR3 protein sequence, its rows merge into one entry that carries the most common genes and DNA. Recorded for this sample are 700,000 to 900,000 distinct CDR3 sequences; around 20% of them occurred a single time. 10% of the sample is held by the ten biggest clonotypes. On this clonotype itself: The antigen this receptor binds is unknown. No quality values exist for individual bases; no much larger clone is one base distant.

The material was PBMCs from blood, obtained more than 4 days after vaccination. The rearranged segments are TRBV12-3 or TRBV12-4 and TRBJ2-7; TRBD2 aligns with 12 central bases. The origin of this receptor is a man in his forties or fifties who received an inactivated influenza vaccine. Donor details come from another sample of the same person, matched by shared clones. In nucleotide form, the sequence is TGTGCCAGCAGTCAGTCTAGCGGGAGGGCCACCCACGAGCAGTACTTC. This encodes CASSQSSGRATHEQYF.